This T cell receptor beta chain was identified in a study of T-cell reconstitution after alpha-beta-depleted transplantation in children. V shed 0 bases and J shed 12 bases, with 15 bases lying between them. CDR1 and CDR2 (germline): GTSNPN, SVGIG (reference sequence). The CDR3 consists of 13 residues. Using unique molecular identifiers, the investigators prepared the TCRbeta library. TCRdb reprocessed the PCR reads with MiXCR, giving one entry per CDR3 protein. The sample shows about 160,000 distinct CDR3 sequences, 11% of them seen only once. The sample in question was PBMCs, obtained before TCRalphabeta/CD19-depleted stem cell transplant. This clonotype originated in a boy aged 2 to 10 with acute myeloid leukemia, due to receive a stem cell transplant. The gene calls are TRBV30 and TRBJ2-1; D is tentatively TRBD1 or TRBD2 (5 bases each). CDR3: CAWSVGTPEWQFF. The CDR3 DNA follows: TGTGCCTGGAGTGTAGGGACCCCGGAGTGGCAGTTCTTC.